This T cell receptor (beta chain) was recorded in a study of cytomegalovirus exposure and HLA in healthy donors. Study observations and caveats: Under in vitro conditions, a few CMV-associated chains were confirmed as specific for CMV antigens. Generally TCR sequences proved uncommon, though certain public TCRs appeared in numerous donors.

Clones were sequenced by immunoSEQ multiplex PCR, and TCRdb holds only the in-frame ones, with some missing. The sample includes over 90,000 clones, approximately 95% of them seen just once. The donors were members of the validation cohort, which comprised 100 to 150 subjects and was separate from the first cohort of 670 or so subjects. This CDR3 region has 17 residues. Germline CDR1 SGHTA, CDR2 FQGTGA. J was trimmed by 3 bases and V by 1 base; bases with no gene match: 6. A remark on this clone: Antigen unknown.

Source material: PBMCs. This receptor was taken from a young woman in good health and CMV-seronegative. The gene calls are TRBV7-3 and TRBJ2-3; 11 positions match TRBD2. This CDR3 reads CASSLMPSGGHTDTQYF. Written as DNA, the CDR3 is TGTGCCAGCAGCTTAATGCCTAGCGGGGGGCATACAGATACGCAGTATTTT.